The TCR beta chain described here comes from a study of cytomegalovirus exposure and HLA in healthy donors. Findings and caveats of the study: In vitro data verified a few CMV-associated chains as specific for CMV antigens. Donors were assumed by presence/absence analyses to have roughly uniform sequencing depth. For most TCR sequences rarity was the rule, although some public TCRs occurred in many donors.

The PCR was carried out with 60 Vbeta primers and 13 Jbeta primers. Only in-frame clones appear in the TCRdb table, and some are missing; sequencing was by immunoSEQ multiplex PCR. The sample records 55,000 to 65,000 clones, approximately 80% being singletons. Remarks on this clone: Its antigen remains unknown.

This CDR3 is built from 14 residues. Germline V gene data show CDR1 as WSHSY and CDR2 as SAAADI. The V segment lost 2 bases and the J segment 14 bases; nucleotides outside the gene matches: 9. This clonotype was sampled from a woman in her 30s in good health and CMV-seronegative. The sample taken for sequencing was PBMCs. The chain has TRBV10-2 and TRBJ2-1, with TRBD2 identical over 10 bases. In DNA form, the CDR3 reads TGCGCCAGCAGTGAGAAGCGGGGGGGCCCTTCGGAGTTCTTC. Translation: CASSEKRGGPSEFF.